The 31 T cell receptor beta chains reported below all come from one sample, sequenced in a study of blood T cell repertoires in COVID-19. TCRdb's table, derived via immunoSEQ multiplex PCR, lists solely in-frame clones and lacks some. The table includes under 60,000 clones, approximately 89% detected once. The sample was peripheral blood. Source of these receptors: a human donor with active COVID-19. The donor label of this sample is uncertain.

The chain carries TRBV3-1 (or the pseudogene TRBV3-2) and TRBJ2-1; a possible D gene is TRBD2 (6 bases). This CDR3 has 17 amino acids. Germline V gives CDR1 LGHDT, CDR2 YNNKEL (reference sequence). V was shortened by 8 bases and J by 7 bases, with 27 bases between the two germline ends. The CDR3 nucleotides read TGTGCCAGCGGAAAAAGTGACGGTGCCCTCGCGGGGAATGAGCAGTTCTTC. Translating gives CASGKSDGALAGNEQFF.

The V call is TRBV3-1 (or the pseudogene TRBV3-2), the J call TRBJ2-3; 8 nucleotides agree with TRBD1. V was pared by 5 bases and J by 0 bases, with 4 bases of the junction left unmatched. Germline assignment: CDR1 LGHDT and CDR2 YNNKEL (reference sequence). The CDR3 totals 15 residues. The CDR3 DNA sequence: TGTGCCAGCAGCGCCCGGGACAGGAGCACAGATACGCAGTATTTT. Translation gives CASSARDRSTDTQYF.

The chain uses TRBV7-2 and TRBJ2-1; 8 nucleotides agree with TRBD1. Germline-derived CDR1 and CDR2 are SGHTA and FQGNSA. The CDR3 is 15 amino acids. Trimming at V came to 2 bases and at J to 9 bases, leaving 9 bases not matched to a gene. CDR3 nucleotides: TGTGCCAGCAGCTTACAGGGGGCGGCCGGGGGTGAGCAGTTCTTC. As protein: CASSLQGAAGGEQFF.

CDR3 residues: CASSLGETRAYNEQFF. DNA for the CDR3: TGTGCCAGCAGCTTAGGTGAGACTAGAGCCTACAATGAGCAGTTCTTC. The chain employs TRBV13 and TRBJ2-1; possibly TRBD2 for D (6 bases). The V and J ends lost 0 bases and 2 bases respectively, with 11 bases between them. From germline, CDR1 is PRHDT and CDR2 FYEKMQ (reference sequence). This CDR3 has 16 residues. Variable domain in full (rest from reference TRBV13 and TRBJ2-1): AAGVIQSPRHLIKEKRETATLKCYPIPRHDTVYWYQQGPGQDPQFLISFYEKMQSDKGSIPDRFSAQQFSDYHSELNMSSLELGDSALYFCASSLGETRAYNEQFFGPGTRLTVL.

The V and J genes are TRBV3-1 (or the pseudogene TRBV3-2) and TRBJ2-6; D perhaps matches TRBD1 (5 bases). V lost 5 bases and J lost 4, with 12 bases in between. Germline V gene data show CDR1 as LGHDT and CDR2 as YNNKEL (reference sequence). The CDR3 is made up of 15 amino acids. The CDR3 DNA sequence: TGTGCCAGCAGCTCAGGGTTTGCCGGGGCCAACGTCCTGACTTTC. It translates to CASSSGFAGANVLTF.

This rearrangement joins TRBV19 to TRBJ1-5, with D possibly TRBD1 on 5 matching bases. Germline lookup yields CDR1 LNHDA and CDR2 SQIVND (reference sequence). The CDR3 totals 15 residues. V was clipped by 1 base and J by 1 base, with 8 bases between them. CDR3 sequence reads: CASSIVGGSNQPQHF. The CDR3 nucleotides read TGTGCCAGTAGTATAGTGGGGGGGAGCAATCAGCCCCAGCATTTT.

This clone was detected once. J is TRBJ2-2 and V is TRBV29-1, with D possibly TRBD2 on 5 matching bases. Trimming stripped 4 bases from V and 6 bases from J, with 9 bases between. Per germline, CDR1 SQVTM and CDR2 ANQGSEA. The CDR3 covers 12 residues. The CDR3 loop reads CSVAFGAGELFF. CDR3 bases: TGCAGCGTTGCGTTCGGGGCCGGGGAGCTGTTTTTT.

This chain uses TRBV5-6 with TRBJ2-3; 12 nucleotides agree with TRBD2. Trimming took 1 base from V and 4 from J; bases not matched to a gene: 13. This CDR3 region has 19 residues. Germline assignment: CDR1 SGHDT and CDR2 YYEEEE. DNA of the CDR3: TGTGCCAGCAGCTTGCGTTCGACTAGCGGGGGTACGAGGGCAGATACGCAGTATTTT. Translation: CASSLRSTSGGTRADTQYF.

The chain uses TRBV5-8 and TRBJ2-6; possibly TRBD1 for D (6 bases). The germline V gene has CDR1 SGHTS and CDR2 YDEGEE. CDR3 length: 16 residues. Trimming removed 3 bases at V and 0 bases at J, with 10 bases between. CDR3 in DNA: TGTGCCAGCAGCTCGTACAGGGACTCTGGGGCCAACGTCCTGACTTTC. Translating gives CASSSYRDSGANVLTF.

This rearrangement joins TRBV11-2 to TRBJ2-1; D may be TRBD1 (5 bases). There are 16 residues in the CDR3. The germline V gene has CDR1 SGHAT and CDR2 FQNNGV. Trimming shortened V by 1 base and J by 1 base, and 11 bases separated the two germline ends. CDR3 sequence (DNA): TGTGCCAGCAGCTTAGTGGCAGGGAAGTCCTACAATGAGCAGTTCTTC. Translating gives CASSLVAGKSYNEQFF. Complete variable domain (other parts from reference TRBV11-2 and TRBJ2-1): EAGVAQSPRYKIIEKRQSVAFWCNPISGHATLYWYQQILGQGPKLLIQFQNNGVVDDSQLPKDRFSAERLKGVDSTLKIQPAKLEDSAVYLCASSLVAGKSYNEQFFGPGTRLTVL.

The rearrangement joins TRBV10-3 to TRBJ2-5; 7 nucleotides line up with TRBD2. V dropped 6 bases and J dropped 6; count of bases not matched to a gene: 10. The germline V gene encodes CDR1 ENHRY and CDR2 SYGVKD. The CDR3 is 14 residues long. The CDR3 DNA reads TGTGCCATCAGCGCCCTAGCGGTTCAAAAGACCCAGTACTTC. Amino acid sequence: CAISALAVQKTQYF.

This rearrangement joins TRBV27 to TRBJ2-3, with 9 bases that match TRBD1. Per germline, CDR1 MNHEY and CDR2 SMNVEV (reference sequence). J gave up 2 bases and V 5 bases, and 5 bases lay outside the gene matches. This CDR3 comprises 15 residues. For the CDR3, the DNA is TGTGCCAGCAGTCCGGGGACAGGGATCACAGATACGCAGTATTTT. It codes for CASSPGTGITDTQYF.

V and J are TRBV19 and TRBJ2-4, with 12 bases aligning to TRBD2. With V trimmed by 3 bases and J by 2 bases, 2 bases remained unmatched. The CDR3 covers 16 residues. The germline gives CDR1 LNHDA, CDR2 SQIVND (reference sequence). Here the CDR3 reads CASSIGLAGPKNIQYF. The CDR3 DNA reads as TGTGCCAGTAGTATCGGACTAGCGGGGCCCAAAAACATTCAGTACTTC.

The chain joins TRBV5-1 to TRBJ2-2; the match to TRBD2 covers 7 bases. CDR3 length equals 15 residues. Germline V gives CDR1 SGHRS, CDR2 YFSETQ. Trimming cost V 2 bases and J 5 bases; bases outside gene matches: 6. CDR3 sequence reads: CASSLAEAGTGELFF. The DNA of the CDR3 is TGCGCCAGCAGCTTAGCGGAAGCGGGGACCGGGGAGCTGTTTTTT.

CDR3 loop: CASSLLQSGTEAFF. The DNA for the CDR3 is TGCGCCAGCAGCTTGTTGCAGAGCGGCACTGAAGCTTTCTTT. The chain recombines TRBV5-1 with TRBJ1-1; the D is unclear. This CDR3 spans 14 amino acids. CDR1 and CDR2 (germline): SGHRS, YFSETQ. Trimming took 1 base from V and 4 from J, leaving 11 bases between them.

CDR3 residues: CASTLLTSRGGEQYF. The CDR3 bases are TGTGCCAGCACCCTTTTGACTAGTCGGGGTGGCGAGCAGTACTTC. The V gene is TRBV2, the J gene TRBJ2-7, with D tentatively TRBD2 (6 bases). The CDR3 spans 15 residues. V was cut by 7 bases and J by 6 bases, with 22 bases left in between. Germline lookup yields CDR1 SNHLY and CDR2 FYNNEI. Full variable domain (outside the CDR3, taken from reference TRBV2 and TRBJ2-7): EPEVTQTPSHQVTQMGQEVILRCVPISNHLYFYWYRQILGQKVEFLVSFYNNEISEKSEIFDDQFSVERPDGSNFTLKIRSTKLEDSAMYFCASTLLTSRGGEQYFGPGTRLTVT.

The chain recombines TRBV9 with TRBJ2-1, with 8 bases lining up with TRBD2. Unmatched junction bases numbered 4, after V lost 1 base and J lost 4 bases. CDR3 size: 15 residues. Germline values: CDR1 SGDLS, CDR2 YYNGEE. CDR3 nucleotides: TGTGCCAGCAGCGTATTCGGGGGGGTATACAATGAGCAGTTCTTC. As protein: CASSVFGGVYNEQFF.

This clone has only a few counts. The chain is built from TRBV7-6 and TRBJ2-7; 9 bases map to TRBD2. V dropped 2 bases and J dropped 3; count of bases not matched to a gene: 5. CDR1 SGHVS and CDR2 FNYEAQ come from the germline V gene. The CDR3 spans 15 residues. CDR3 DNA sequence: TGTGCCAGCAGCTTACAAGCGGGGGGTGTCTACGAGCAGTACTTC. Its protein product is CASSLQAGGVYEQYF.

This chain uses TRBV28 with TRBJ1-1; a weak D match, TRBD1 (5 bases). The germline CDR1 and CDR2 sequences are MDHEN and SYDVKM. The CDR3 covers 13 residues. CDR3 protein: CATGSSKNTEAFF. CDR3 nucleotides: TGTGCTACAGGATCGTCCAAGAACACTGAAGCTTTCTTT.

The J gene is TRBJ2-3, the V gene TRBV7-2; TRBD1 aligns across 9 bases. The J segment lost 4 bases and the V segment lost 5 bases, leaving 13 bases of the junction unmatched. The CDR3 is 17 amino acids. The germline CDR1 and CDR2 sequences are SGHTA and FQGNSA. CDR3 sequence reads: CASSPSGGTGWADTQYF. CDR3 coding DNA: TGTGCCAGCAGCCCTAGCGGCGGGACAGGGTGGGCAGATACGCAGTATTTT.

The chain is built from TRBV18 and TRBJ1-4, with TRBD1 identical over 7 bases. V lost 6 bases and J lost 6; bases outside the gene matches: 1. This CDR3 contains 12 residues. The germline V gene has CDR1 KGHSH and CDR2 LQKENI. The CDR3 loop reads CASSGTDEKLFF. For the CDR3, the DNA is TGTGCCAGCTCCGGGACAGATGAAAAACTGTTTTTT.

Comment on this clone: Distinct nucleotide sequences in the sample also encode this CDR3. The chain joins TRBV2 to TRBJ2-5; 7 bases align to TRBD1. The CDR3 has 13 amino acids. The junction had 1 base not matched to a gene; V was cut back by 1 base and J by 5 bases. From germline, CDR1 is SNHLY and CDR2 FYNNEI. In DNA, the CDR3 is TGTGCCAGCAGTGAAGGGACAGGCGAGACCCAGTACTTC. This codes for CASSEGTGETQYF.

The chain carries TRBV14 and TRBJ2-5; weak D call: TRBD1 (6 bases). Germline CDR1 is SGHDN and CDR2 is FVKESK. V lost 2 bases and J 2 bases, leaving 12 bases between the germline ends. This CDR3 comprises 15 residues. CDR3 residues: CASSQIGQKQETQYF. CDR3 sequence (DNA): TGTGCCAGCAGCCAAATCGGACAGAAACAAGAGACCCAGTACTTC.

This sequence joins TRBV2 and TRBJ2-7; 11 positions match TRBD2. The CDR3 totals 15 residues. CDR1 is SNHLY and CDR2 is FYNNEI in the germline V gene. Germline trimming cut 6 bases from V and 3 bases from J; bases unmatched to any gene: 7. The CDR3 bases are TGTGCCAGCAGGCCAAGACTAGCGGGAAACTACGAGCAGTACTTC. Translating gives CASRPRLAGNYEQYF. The whole variable domain, remainder taken from reference TRBV2 and TRBJ2-7, is EPEVTQTPSHQVTQMGQEVILRCVPISNHLYFYWYRQILGQKVEFLVSFYNNEISEKSEIFDDQFSVERPDGSNFTLKIRSTKLEDSAMYFCASRPRLAGNYEQYFGPGTRLTVT.

The CDR3 is CASSQEWGGLSPTF. DNA of the CDR3: TGTGCCAGCAGCCAAGAGTGGGGGGGCCTCAGTCCCACCTTC. V is TRBV14 and J is TRBJ1-2; a weak D match, TRBD1 (6 bases). CDR3 size: 14 residues. Per germline, CDR1 SGHDN and CDR2 FVKESK. Trimming took 0 bases from V and 13 from J, leaving 18 bases between them.

The chain combines TRBV2 with TRBJ2-3; D is unresolved. The germline V and J ends were trimmed by 9 bases and 2 bases, with 15 bases remaining between them. CDR1 and CDR2 from the germline V gene are SNHLY and FYNNEI. The CDR3 runs to 14 residues. CDR3 residues: CASGQPMYTDTQYF. CDR3 nucleotide sequence: TGTGCCAGTGGGCAACCGATGTACACAGATACGCAGTATTTT.

This chain links TRBV2 with TRBJ1-1; TRBD1 is a possible D gene (6 bases). This CDR3 is built from 13 residues. Germline lookup yields CDR1 SNHLY and CDR2 FYNNEI. V gave up 5 bases and J gave up 1 base, with 8 bases separating them. The CDR3 nucleotides are TGTGCCAGCAGTTCGGACAGGAACACTGAAGCTTTCTTT. Residues: CASSSDRNTEAFF. The variable domain in full, with the rest retrieved from reference TRBV2 and TRBJ1-1, is EPEVTQTPSHQVTQMGQEVILRCVPISNHLYFYWYRQILGQKVEFLVSFYNNEISEKSEIFDDQFSVERPDGSNFTLKIRSTKLEDSAMYFCASSSDRNTEAFFGQGTRLTVV.

The chain couples TRBV7-9 to TRBJ2-2; a weak D match, TRBD2 (6 bases). Trimming cost V 6 bases and J 4 bases, with 18 bases left between them. The germline V gene has CDR1 SEHNR and CDR2 FQNEAQ (reference sequence). The length of the CDR3 is 16 residues. In nucleotides, the CDR3 is TGTGCCAGCAGTACCGCGGGGCGGGCCTTCACCGGGGAGCTGTTTTTT. It yields the protein CASSTAGRAFTGELFF.

The V call is TRBV15, the J call TRBJ1-1; the D is unclear. CDR1 LNHNV and CDR2 YYDKDF come from the germline V gene (reference sequence). Deletions cut 3 bases from V and 1 base from J, with 12 bases between. CDR3 length: 15 residues. CDR3: CATSRTTTKNTEAFF. CDR3 in DNA: TGTGCCACCAGCAGGACCACGACTAAGAACACTGAAGCTTTCTTT.

CDR3 residues: CASSTQTENTEAFF. CDR3 DNA sequence: TGCGCCAGCAGCACCCAGACAGAAAACACTGAAGCTTTCTTT. The chain combines TRBV5-1 with TRBJ1-1; D is perhaps TRBD1 (5 bases). This CDR3 has 14 amino acids. Trimming removed 4 bases from V and 2 bases from J, with 12 bases in between. In germline, CDR1 is SGHRS, CDR2 YFSETQ.

The rearrangement joins TRBV11-2 to TRBJ1-1, with D possibly TRBD1 on 6 matching bases. Germline CDR1 SGHAT, CDR2 FQNNGV. This CDR3 is built from 13 residues. V gave up 7 bases and J gave up 1 base, with 10 bases separating them. The CDR3 region has the DNA TGTGCCAGCAACATCAGGGGGAACACTGAAGCTTTCTTT. Translating it yields CASNIRGNTEAFF.